The 18 T cell receptor beta chains presented below share a single source sample, sequenced in a study of control samples from healthy donors and cancer patients. Repertoires were generated with immunoSEQ multiplex PCR, while TCRdb's copy carries only in-frame clones and drops some. The table lists around 80,000 clones, roughly nine tenths of them singletons. Sequencing input: blood. These receptors came from a man aged 50-59 years in good health.

The CDR3 loop is CAWRDRTHTGELFF. The CDR3 nucleotides are TGTGCCTGGAGGGATAGGACTCACACCGGGGAGCTGTTTTTT. This rearrangement joins TRBV30 to TRBJ2-2, with a weak D call TRBD2 (5 bases). The germline gives CDR1 GTSNPN, CDR2 SVGIG (reference sequence). The CDR3 is 14 residues long. Trimming stripped 3 bases from V and 3 bases from J, with 11 bases between.

The CDR3 loop is CASSDFTGGLDTEAFF. The CDR3 DNA is TGTGCCAGTAGTGACTTCACAGGGGGGCTTGACACTGAAGCTTTCTTT. The V call is TRBV19, the J call TRBJ1-1; 8 nucleotides line up with TRBD1. V was pared by 5 bases and J by 3 bases, with 11 bases of the junction left unmatched. This CDR3 has 16 amino acids. Looked up from germline, CDR1 is LNHDA and CDR2 is SQIVND (reference sequence).

The chain couples TRBV7-2 to TRBJ1-2; maybe TRBD1 (5 bases). V dropped 1 base and J dropped 4 bases, with 10 bases sitting between them. This CDR3 comprises 14 residues. From germline, CDR1 is SGHTA and CDR2 FQGNSA. In nucleotides, the CDR3 is TGTGCCAGCAGCTTAGAAGACAGCCTCTATGGCTACACCTTC. Its translation is CASSLEDSLYGYTF.

This clone came up a few times. The chain couples TRBV15 to TRBJ2-2, with D unresolved. CDR3 length equals 17 residues. The germline V and J ends were trimmed by 0 bases and 4 bases, with 15 bases remaining between them. Germline V gene sequence: CDR1 LNHNV, CDR2 YYDKDF (reference sequence). In nucleotides, the CDR3 is TGTGCCACCAGCAGAGATGGTGGGCTAATCGGCACCGGGGAGCTGTTTTTT. The encoded protein is CATSRDGGLIGTGELFF.

In this sample, this clone turned up a few times. J is TRBJ2-5 and V is TRBV2; no clear D gene. The length of the CDR3 is 11 residues. The V and J ends lost 4 bases and 5 bases respectively, with 5 bases between them. CDR1 SNHLY and CDR2 FYNNEI come from the germline V gene. CDR3 bases: TGTGCCAGCAGTGCGGGTGAGACCCAGTACTTC. Translation gives CASSAGETQYF.

The chain links TRBV28 to TRBJ1-5; D gene unclear. Trimming stripped 1 base from V and 7 bases from J, with 5 bases between. This CDR3 region has 12 residues. The germline V gene encodes CDR1 MDHEN and CDR2 SYDVKM. Here the CDR3 reads CASSLSGQPQHF. For the CDR3, the DNA is TGTGCCAGCAGTTTATCAGGCCAGCCCCAGCATTTT.

The chain links TRBV2 to TRBJ2-7; D remains ambiguous. The germline V gene encodes CDR1 SNHLY and CDR2 FYNNEI. V gave up 6 bases and J gave up 2 bases, with 14 bases separating them. The CDR3 loop spans 14 amino acids. CDR3 in amino acids: CASRLQGATYEQYF. DNA of the CDR3: TGTGCCAGCAGGCTACAAGGAGCTACCTACGAGCAGTACTTC.

The table lists this clone with a count of one. The chain carries TRBV27 and TRBJ1-2; D may be TRBD1 (6 bases). Looked up from germline, CDR1 is MNHEY and CDR2 is SMNVEV (reference sequence). Deletions cut 0 bases from V and 3 bases from J, with 11 bases between. This CDR3 comprises 15 residues. DNA of the CDR3: TGTGCCAGCAGTTTATCGAGCAGGGGAGACTATGGCTACACCTTC. As protein: CASSLSSRGDYGYTF.

The chain carries TRBV6-5 and TRBJ2-1; 9 nucleotides align to TRBD2. Germline values: CDR1 MNHEY, CDR2 SVGAGI. Trimming removed 4 bases from V and 5 bases from J; junction bases left unmatched: 6. There are 15 residues in the CDR3. The CDR3 reads CASSSYRLADNEQFF. The CDR3 DNA reads TGTGCCAGCAGTTCGTACCGACTAGCGGACAATGAGCAGTTCTTC.

The rearrangement links TRBV19 to TRBJ1-5, with no clear D. Germline V lookup: CDR1 LNHDA, CDR2 SQIVND (reference sequence). CDR3 length: 13 residues. V lost 3 bases, J lost 6 bases, and 9 bases lay in between. The CDR3 loop reads CASSIDRAQPQHF. For the CDR3, the DNA is TGTGCCAGTAGTATTGATCGGGCTCAGCCCCAGCATTTT. The full variable domain, with the rest looked up from reference TRBV19 and TRBJ1-5, is DGGITQSPKYLFRKEGQNVTLSCEQNLNHDAMYWYRQDPGQGLRLIYYSQIVNDFQKGDIAEGYSVSREKKESFPLTVTSAQKNPTAFYLCASSIDRAQPQHFGDGTRLSIL.

The chain combines TRBV14 with TRBJ2-5; tentatively, D is TRBD2 (6 bases). Trimming cost V 4 bases and J 4 bases, with 13 bases left between them. Germline CDR1 reads SGHDN; CDR2 reads FVKESK. This CDR3 has 14 residues. The CDR3 loop is CASSRLEGRETQYF. CDR3 in DNA: TGTGCCAGCAGCCGACTGGAGGGGCGAGAGACCCAGTACTTC.

The chain links TRBV11-2 to TRBJ2-7, with D possibly TRBD1 on 5 matching bases. Per germline, CDR1 SGHAT and CDR2 FQNNGV. V shed 0 bases and J shed 4 bases, with 10 bases lying between them. The CDR3 is 14 residues long. The CDR3 is CASSLERGWYEQYF. CDR3 bases: TGTGCCAGCAGCTTAGAAAGGGGTTGGTACGAGCAGTACTTC.

The chain has TRBV5-1 and TRBJ1-2; D is possibly TRBD1 (6 bases). V was shortened by 4 bases and J by 8 bases, with 15 bases between the two germline ends. Germline loops: CDR1 SGHRS, CDR2 YFSETQ. The length of the CDR3 is 13 residues. DNA of the CDR3: TGCGCCAGCAGCCCACGGGGGCAGGACGGCTACACCTTC. Encoded protein: CASSPRGQDGYTF.

This clone came up once. The chain joins TRBV7-6 to TRBJ1-1, with a possible D match to TRBD1 (6 bases). From germline, CDR1 is SGHVS and CDR2 FNYEAQ. The CDR3 sequence is 12 residues long. V was clipped by 3 bases and J by 11 bases, with 13 bases between them. This chain's CDR3 is CASSFEGDRAFF. The CDR3 DNA reads as TGTGCCAGCAGCTTCGAGGGGGATCGGGCTTTCTTT.

This rearrangement joins TRBV18 to TRBJ1-1; D might be TRBD1 (5 bases). CDR3 length equals 14 residues. The germline V and J ends were trimmed by 3 bases and 5 bases, with 13 bases remaining between them. Germline loops: CDR1 KGHSH, CDR2 LQKENI. CDR3 residues: CASSPGTRETEAFF. As DNA, the CDR3 is TGTGCCAGCTCACCGGGGACGCGGGAAACTGAAGCTTTCTTT.

This clone has a single count. V usage is TRBV7-8 and J usage is TRBJ2-3, with 8 bases lining up with TRBD2. Looked up from germline, CDR1 is SGHVS and CDR2 is FQNEAQ. The CDR3 covers 16 residues. The junction had 14 bases not matched to a gene; V was cut back by 5 bases and J by 7 bases. CDR3 in amino acids: CASSPGRGGNVYTQYF. The DNA of the CDR3 is TGTGCCAGCAGCCCAGGTCGGGGGGGAAACGTCTATACGCAGTATTTT.

This chain uses TRBV6-5 with TRBJ1-5; possible D gene TRBD1, 6 bases. This CDR3 contains 15 residues. Germline loops: CDR1 MNHEY, CDR2 SVGAGI. Trimming stripped 5 bases from V and 0 bases from J, with 11 bases between. The CDR3 protein is CASSPGDYSNQPQHF. CDR3 DNA sequence: TGTGCCAGCAGTCCAGGGGATTATAGCAATCAGCCCCAGCATTTT.

The J gene is TRBJ1-2, the V gene TRBV30; D call uncertain. The CDR3 consists of 13 residues. Germline CDR1 reads GTSNPN; CDR2 reads SVGIG (reference sequence). Trimming left V 1 base short and J 4 bases short, with 10 bases between. The DNA for the CDR3 is TGTGCCTGGAGTGAACCCGGATTCTATGGCTACACCTTC. It yields the protein CAWSEPGFYGYTF.